The rows below give T cell receptor beta chains drawn from one sample of a study of T-cell reconstitution after alpha-beta-depleted transplantation in children. TCRdb re-called the PCR reads through MiXCR, storing one row per CDR3 protein. The sample has 600,000 or so distinct CDR3 sequences; roughly 24% are singletons. This material consisted of PBMCs, mostly from graft donor cells, taken 360 days after TCRalphabeta/CD19-depleted stem cell transplant. The source of these receptors is a boy less than two years old who had a stem cell transplant for acute myeloid leukemia, so the T cells may come from the graft donor. Both conserved end residues are trimmed from each CDR3. Fields, in order: V gene, J gene, CDR3 length, CDR3 protein.

v_call: TRBV7-6; j_call: TRBJ1-5; cdr3_length: 12; cdr3_aa: ASSLGGWDQPQH
v_call: TRBV4-1; j_call: TRBJ2-1; cdr3_length: 13; cdr3_aa: ASSQDRGGAGEQF
v_call: TRBV12-3/TRBV12-4; j_call: TRBJ2-3; cdr3_length: 12; cdr3_aa: ASNPLGRGDTQY
v_call: TRBV5-1; j_call: TRBJ1-5; cdr3_length: 11; cdr3_aa: ASSRVGNQAQH
v_call: TRBV12-3/TRBV12-4; j_call: TRBJ2-1; cdr3_length: 13; cdr3_aa: ASTRYEGAHNEQF
v_call: TRBV7-2; j_call: TRBJ2-3; cdr3_length: 12; cdr3_aa: ASSSRGKSDTQY
v_call: TRBV12-3/TRBV12-4; j_call: TRBJ2-1; cdr3_length: 14; cdr3_aa: ASSLAGRGSYNEQF
v_call: TRBV6-2/TRBV6-3; j_call: TRBJ2-7; cdr3_length: 13; cdr3_aa: ASSYEDSPFYEQY
v_call: TRBV5-1; j_call: TRBJ1-4; cdr3_length: 15; cdr3_aa: ASSLGTTGGTNEKLF
v_call: TRBV4-3; j_call: TRBJ2-7; cdr3_length: 15; cdr3_aa: ASSQDLGIRSSYEQY
v_call: TRBV6-1; j_call: TRBJ2-4; cdr3_length: 12; cdr3_aa: ASREGDTENIQY
v_call: TRBV10-1; j_call: TRBJ2-5; cdr3_length: 14; cdr3_aa: ASSESVEGYQETQY
v_call: TRBV12-3/TRBV12-4; j_call: TRBJ1-5; cdr3_length: 12; cdr3_aa: ASSPWGGHQPQH
v_call: TRBV5-4; j_call: TRBJ2-5; cdr3_length: 12; cdr3_aa: ASSGPGPQETQY
v_call: TRBV29-1; j_call: TRBJ2-5; cdr3_length: 13; cdr3_aa: SVDPIGLAEETQY
v_call: TRBV23-1; j_call: TRBJ2-1; cdr3_length: 13; cdr3_aa: ASSPLGGASNEQF
v_call: TRBV5-5; j_call: TRBJ2-3; cdr3_length: 13; cdr3_aa: ASSPGWAGADTQY
v_call: TRBV20-1; j_call: TRBJ2-1; cdr3_length: 12; cdr3_aa: SARCRGDYNEQF
v_call: TRBV5-1; j_call: TRBJ2-7; cdr3_length: 13; cdr3_aa: ASSLAAGRPYEQY
v_call: TRBV4-3; j_call: TRBJ2-3; cdr3_length: 14; cdr3_aa: ASSQDIEVAADTQY
v_call: TRBV7-2; j_call: TRBJ2-1; cdr3_length: 14; cdr3_aa: ASSLVGTGTYNEQF
v_call: TRBV5-1; j_call: TRBJ2-3; cdr3_length: 13; cdr3_aa: ASSYQGGGTDTQY
v_call: TRBV12-3/TRBV12-4; j_call: TRBJ1-5; cdr3_length: 14; cdr3_aa: ASSLTQGFYNQPQH
v_call: TRBV24-1; j_call: TRBJ2-1; cdr3_length: 12; cdr3_aa: ATRGLGLHNEQF
v_call: TRBV7-7; j_call: TRBJ1-2; cdr3_length: 12; cdr3_aa: ASSPTYRVGGYT
v_call: TRBV30; j_call: TRBJ2-1; cdr3_length: 11; cdr3_aa: AWMRDSGHEQF